The present TCR beta chain was sequenced within a study of T cell responses to AZD1222 COVID-19 vaccine. Libraries were prepared by immunoSEQ multiplex PCR; TCRdb keeps only in-frame clonotypes and omits some of them. The table includes more than 140,000 clones, approximately 89% detected once. Germline-derived CDR1 and CDR2 are MNHEY and SMNVEV (reference sequence). Trimming cost V 3 bases and J 8 bases, with 13 bases left between them. The CDR3 is 14 residues long. The source material was peripheral blood, sampled on day 0 of AZD1222 vaccination. This sequence joins TRBV27 and TRBJ1-4; a weak D match, TRBD1 (5 bases). The TCR sequence derives from an adult in good health. The CDR3 spells CASSFLGGHEKLFF. DNA for the CDR3: TGTGCCAGCAGTTTTTTGGGCGGACACGAAAAACTGTTTTTT.